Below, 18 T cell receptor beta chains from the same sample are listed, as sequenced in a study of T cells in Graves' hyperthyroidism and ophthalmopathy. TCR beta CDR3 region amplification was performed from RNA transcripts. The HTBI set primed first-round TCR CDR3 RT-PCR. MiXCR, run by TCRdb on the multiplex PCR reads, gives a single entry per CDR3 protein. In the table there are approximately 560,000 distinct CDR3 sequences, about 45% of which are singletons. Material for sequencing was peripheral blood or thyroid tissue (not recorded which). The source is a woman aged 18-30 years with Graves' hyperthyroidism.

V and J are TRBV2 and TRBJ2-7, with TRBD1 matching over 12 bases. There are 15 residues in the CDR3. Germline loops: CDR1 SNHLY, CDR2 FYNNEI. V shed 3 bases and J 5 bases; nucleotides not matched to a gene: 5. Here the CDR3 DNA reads TGTGCCAGCAGTGATTTGGGACAGGGGGCAAACGAGCAGTACTTC. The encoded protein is CASSDLGQGANEQYF.

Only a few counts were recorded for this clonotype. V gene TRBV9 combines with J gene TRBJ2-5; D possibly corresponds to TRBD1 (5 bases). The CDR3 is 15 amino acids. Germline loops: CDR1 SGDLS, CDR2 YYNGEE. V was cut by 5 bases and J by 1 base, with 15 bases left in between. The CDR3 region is CASSPSTASQETQYF. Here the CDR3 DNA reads TGTGCCAGCAGTCCCTCGACAGCTTCCCAAGAGACCCAGTACTTC.

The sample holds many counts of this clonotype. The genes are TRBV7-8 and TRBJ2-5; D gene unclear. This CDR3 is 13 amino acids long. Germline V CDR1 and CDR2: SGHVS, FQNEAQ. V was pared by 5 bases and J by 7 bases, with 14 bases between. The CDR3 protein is CASSPLLEGTQYF. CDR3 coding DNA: TGTGCCAGCAGCCCTCTTCTTGAAGGGACCCAGTACTTC.

The CDR3 sequence is CAISDGTGGNVRAFF. The CDR3 DNA reads as TGTGCCATCAGTGATGGGACAGGGGGCAATGTAAGAGCTTTCTTT. The genes are TRBV10-3 and TRBJ1-1; the match to TRBD1 covers 12 bases. From germline, CDR1 is ENHRY and CDR2 SYGVKD. Trimming took 3 bases from V and 10 from J; bases not matched to a gene: 9. The CDR3 consists of 15 residues.

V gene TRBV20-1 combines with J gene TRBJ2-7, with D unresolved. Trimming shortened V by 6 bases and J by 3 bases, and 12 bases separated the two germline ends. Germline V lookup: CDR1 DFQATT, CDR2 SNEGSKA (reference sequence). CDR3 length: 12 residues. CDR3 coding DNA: TGCAGTGCAATCCGGAATAGCTACGAGCAGTACTTC. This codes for CSAIRNSYEQYF.

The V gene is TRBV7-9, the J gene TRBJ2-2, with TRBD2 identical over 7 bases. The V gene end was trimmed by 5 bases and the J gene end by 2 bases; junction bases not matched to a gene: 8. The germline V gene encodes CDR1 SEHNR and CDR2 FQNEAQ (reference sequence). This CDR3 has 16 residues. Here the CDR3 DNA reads TGTGCCAGCAGCAGTAGGCCGGGACTAAACACCGGGGAGCTGTTTTTT. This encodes CASSSRPGLNTGELFF.

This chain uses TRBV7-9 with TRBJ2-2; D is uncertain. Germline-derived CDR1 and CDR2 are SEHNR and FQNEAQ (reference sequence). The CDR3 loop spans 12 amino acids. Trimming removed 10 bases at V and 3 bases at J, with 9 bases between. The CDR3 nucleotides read TGTGCCACCGTCCCTGACACCGGGGAGCTGTTTTTT. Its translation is CATVPDTGELFF.

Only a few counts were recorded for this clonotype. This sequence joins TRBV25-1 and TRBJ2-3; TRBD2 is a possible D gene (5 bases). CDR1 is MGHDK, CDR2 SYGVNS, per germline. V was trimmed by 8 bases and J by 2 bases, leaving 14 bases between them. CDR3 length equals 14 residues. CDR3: CASAPRDYTDTQYF. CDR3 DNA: TGTGCCAGCGCACCTCGGGATTACACAGATACGCAGTATTTT.

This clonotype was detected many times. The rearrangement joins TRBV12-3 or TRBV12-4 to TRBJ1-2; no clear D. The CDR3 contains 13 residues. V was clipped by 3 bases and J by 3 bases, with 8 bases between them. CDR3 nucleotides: TGTGCCAGCAGTTTCGGGGATGACTATGGCTACACCTTC. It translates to CASSFGDDYGYTF.

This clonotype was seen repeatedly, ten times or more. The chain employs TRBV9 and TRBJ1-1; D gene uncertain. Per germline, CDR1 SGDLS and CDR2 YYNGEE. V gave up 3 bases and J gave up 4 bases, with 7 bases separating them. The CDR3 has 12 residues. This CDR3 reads CASSASTTEAFF. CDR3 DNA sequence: TGTGCCAGCAGCGCGAGTACCACTGAAGCTTTCTTT.

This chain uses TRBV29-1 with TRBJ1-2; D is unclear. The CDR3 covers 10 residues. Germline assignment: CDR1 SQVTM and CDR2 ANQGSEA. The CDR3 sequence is CSSREDGYTF. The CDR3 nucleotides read TGCAGTTCCCGGGAGGATGGCTACACCTTC.

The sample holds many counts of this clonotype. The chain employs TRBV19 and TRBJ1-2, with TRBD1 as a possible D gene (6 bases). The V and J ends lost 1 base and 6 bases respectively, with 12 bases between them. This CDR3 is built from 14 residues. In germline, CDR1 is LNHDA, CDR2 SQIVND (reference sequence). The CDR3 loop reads CASSIVGGTHGYTF. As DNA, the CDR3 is TGTGCCAGTAGTATAGTAGGGGGGACACATGGCTACACCTTC. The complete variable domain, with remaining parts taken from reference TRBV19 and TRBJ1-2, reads DGGITQSPKYLFRKEGQNVTLSCEQNLNHDAMYWYRQDPGQGLRLIYYSQIVNDFQKGDIAEGYSVSREKKESFPLTVTSAQKNPTAFYLCASSIVGGTHGYTFGSGTRLTVV.

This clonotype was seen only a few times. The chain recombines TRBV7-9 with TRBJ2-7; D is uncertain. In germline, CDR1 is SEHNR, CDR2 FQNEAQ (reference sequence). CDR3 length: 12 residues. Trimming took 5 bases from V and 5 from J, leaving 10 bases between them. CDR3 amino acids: CASSHENNEQYF. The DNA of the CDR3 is TGTGCCAGCAGCCATGAGAATAACGAGCAGTACTTC.

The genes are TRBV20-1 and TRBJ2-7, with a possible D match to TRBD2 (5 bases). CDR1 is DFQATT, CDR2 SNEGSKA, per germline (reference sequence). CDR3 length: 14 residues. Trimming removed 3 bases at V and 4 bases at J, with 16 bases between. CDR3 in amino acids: CSASIEGFGYEQYF. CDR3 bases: TGCAGTGCTAGCATTGAGGGATTCGGTTACGAGCAGTACTTC.

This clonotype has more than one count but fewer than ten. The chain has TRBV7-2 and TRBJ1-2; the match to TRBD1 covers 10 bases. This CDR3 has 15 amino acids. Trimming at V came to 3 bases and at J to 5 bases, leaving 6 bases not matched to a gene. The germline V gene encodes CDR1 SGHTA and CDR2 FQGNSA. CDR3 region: CASSFDRDRGYGYTF. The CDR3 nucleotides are TGTGCCAGCAGCTTTGACCGGGACAGGGGATATGGCTACACCTTC.

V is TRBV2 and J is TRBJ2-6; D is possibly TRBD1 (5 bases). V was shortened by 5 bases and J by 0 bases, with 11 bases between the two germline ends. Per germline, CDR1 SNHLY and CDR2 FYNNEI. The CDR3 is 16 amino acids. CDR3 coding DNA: TGTGCCAGCAGTAATCCAGGGTACTCTGGGGCCAACGTCCTGACTTTC. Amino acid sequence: CASSNPGYSGANVLTF.

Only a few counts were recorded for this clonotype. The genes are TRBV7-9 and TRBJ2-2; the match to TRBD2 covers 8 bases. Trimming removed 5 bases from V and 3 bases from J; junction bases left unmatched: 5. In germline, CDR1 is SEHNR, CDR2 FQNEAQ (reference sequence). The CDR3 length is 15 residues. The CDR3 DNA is TGTGCCAGCAGCGAAGTCGGGAGGGACACCGGGGAGCTGTTTTTT. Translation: CASSEVGRDTGELFF.

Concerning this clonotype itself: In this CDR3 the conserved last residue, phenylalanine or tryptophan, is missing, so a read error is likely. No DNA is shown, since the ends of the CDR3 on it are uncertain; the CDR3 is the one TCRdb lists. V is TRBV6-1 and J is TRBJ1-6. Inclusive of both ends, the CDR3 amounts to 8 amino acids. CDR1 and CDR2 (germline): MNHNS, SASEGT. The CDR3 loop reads CASSEPNS.